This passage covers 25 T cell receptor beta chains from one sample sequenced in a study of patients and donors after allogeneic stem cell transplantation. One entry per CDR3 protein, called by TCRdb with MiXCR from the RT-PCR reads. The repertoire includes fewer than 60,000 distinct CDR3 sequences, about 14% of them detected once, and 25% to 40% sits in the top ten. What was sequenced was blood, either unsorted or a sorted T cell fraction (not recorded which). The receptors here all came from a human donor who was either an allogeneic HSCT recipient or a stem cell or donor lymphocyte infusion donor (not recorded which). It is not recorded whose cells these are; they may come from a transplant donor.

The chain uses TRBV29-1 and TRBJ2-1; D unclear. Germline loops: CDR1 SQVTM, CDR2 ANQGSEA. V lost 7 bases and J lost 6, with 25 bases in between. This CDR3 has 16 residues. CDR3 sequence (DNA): TGCAGCGACCTCCAGGATGGGCTACCCCTGCGCAATGAGCAGTTCTTC. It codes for CSDLQDGLPLRNEQFF.

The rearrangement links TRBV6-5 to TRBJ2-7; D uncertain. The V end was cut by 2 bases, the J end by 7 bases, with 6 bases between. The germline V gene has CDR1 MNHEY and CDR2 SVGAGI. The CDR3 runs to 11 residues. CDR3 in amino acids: CASSYNREQYF. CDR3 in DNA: TGTGCCAGCAGTTACAACCGGGAGCAGTACTTC.

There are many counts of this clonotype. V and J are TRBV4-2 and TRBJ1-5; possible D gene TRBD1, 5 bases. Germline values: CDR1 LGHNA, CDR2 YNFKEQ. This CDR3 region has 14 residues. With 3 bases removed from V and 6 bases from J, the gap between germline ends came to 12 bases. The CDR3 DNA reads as TGTGCCAGCAGCCACGTCAGGGTGAGTCAGCCCCAGCATTTT. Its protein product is CASSHVRVSQPQHF.

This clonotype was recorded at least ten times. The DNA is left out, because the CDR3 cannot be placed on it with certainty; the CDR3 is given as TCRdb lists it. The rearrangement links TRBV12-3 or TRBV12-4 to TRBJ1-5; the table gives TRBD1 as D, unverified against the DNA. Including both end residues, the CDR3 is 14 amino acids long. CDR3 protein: CASSFLAGGQPQHF.

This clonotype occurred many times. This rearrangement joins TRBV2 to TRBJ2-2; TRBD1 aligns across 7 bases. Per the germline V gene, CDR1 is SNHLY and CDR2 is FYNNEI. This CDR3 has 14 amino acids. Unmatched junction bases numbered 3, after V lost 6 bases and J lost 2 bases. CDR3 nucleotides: TGTGCCAGCAGACAGGGGCTAAACACCGGGGAGCTGTTTTTT. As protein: CASRQGLNTGELFF.

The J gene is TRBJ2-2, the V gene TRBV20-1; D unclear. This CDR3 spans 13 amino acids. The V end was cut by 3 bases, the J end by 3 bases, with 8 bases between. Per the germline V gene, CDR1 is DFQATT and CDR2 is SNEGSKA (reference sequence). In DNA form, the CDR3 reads TGCAGTGCTAGTTCCGGTCACACCGGGGAGCTGTTTTTT. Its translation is CSASSGHTGELFF.

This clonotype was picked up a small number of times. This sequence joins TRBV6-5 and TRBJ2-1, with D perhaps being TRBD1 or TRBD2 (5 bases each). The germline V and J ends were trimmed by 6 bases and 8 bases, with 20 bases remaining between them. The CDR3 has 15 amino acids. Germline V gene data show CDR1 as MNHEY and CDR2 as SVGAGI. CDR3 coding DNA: TGTGCCAGCAGCCCCAGGGCCGCCTGGGGGTATGAGCAGTTCTTC. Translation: CASSPRAAWGYEQFF.

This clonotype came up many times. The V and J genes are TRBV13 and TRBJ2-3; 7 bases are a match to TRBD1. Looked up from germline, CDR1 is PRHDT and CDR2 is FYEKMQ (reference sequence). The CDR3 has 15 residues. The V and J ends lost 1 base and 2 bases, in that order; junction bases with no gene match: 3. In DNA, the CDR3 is TGTGCCAGCAGCTTAGCGGGACAGCACACAGATACGCAGTATTTT. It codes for CASSLAGQHTDTQYF.

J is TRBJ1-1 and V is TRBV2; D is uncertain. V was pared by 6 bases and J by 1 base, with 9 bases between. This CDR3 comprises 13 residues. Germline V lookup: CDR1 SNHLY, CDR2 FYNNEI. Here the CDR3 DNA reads TGTGCCAGCAGGGGCAGCGGGAACACTGAAGCTTTCTTT. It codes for CASRGSGNTEAFF. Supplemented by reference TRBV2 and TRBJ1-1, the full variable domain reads EPEVTQTPSHQVTQMGQEVILRCVPISNHLYFYWYRQILGQKVEFLVSFYNNEISEKSEIFDDQFSVERPDGSNFTLKIRSTKLEDSAMYFCASRGSGNTEAFFGQGTRLTVV.

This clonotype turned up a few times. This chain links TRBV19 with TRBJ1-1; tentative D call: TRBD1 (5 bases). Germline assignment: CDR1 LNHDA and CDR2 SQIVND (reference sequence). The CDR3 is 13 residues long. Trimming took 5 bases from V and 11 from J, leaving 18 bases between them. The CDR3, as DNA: TGTGCCAGTAGTCACACAGGTGGGGGTACGGCTTTCTTT. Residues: CASSHTGGGTAFF.

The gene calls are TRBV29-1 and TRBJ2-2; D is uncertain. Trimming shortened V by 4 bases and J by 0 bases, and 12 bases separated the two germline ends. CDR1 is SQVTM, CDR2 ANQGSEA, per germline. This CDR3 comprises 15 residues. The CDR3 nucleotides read TGCAGCGTTGTGTGTAGCCAGGCGAACACCGGGGAGCTGTTTTTT. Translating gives CSVVCSQANTGELFF.

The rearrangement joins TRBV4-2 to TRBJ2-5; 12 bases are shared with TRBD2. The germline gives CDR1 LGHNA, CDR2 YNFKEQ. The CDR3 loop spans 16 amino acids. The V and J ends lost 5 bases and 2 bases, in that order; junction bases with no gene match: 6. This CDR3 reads CASSTLAGGEQETQYF. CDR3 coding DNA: TGTGCCAGCAGCACTCTAGCGGGAGGGGAGCAAGAGACCCAGTACTTC.

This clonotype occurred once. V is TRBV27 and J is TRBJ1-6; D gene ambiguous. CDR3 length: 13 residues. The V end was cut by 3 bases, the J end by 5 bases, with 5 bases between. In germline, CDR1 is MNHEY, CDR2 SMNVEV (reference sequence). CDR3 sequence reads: CASSFTDNSPLHF. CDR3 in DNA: TGTGCCAGCAGTTTCACGGATAATTCACCCCTCCACTTT.

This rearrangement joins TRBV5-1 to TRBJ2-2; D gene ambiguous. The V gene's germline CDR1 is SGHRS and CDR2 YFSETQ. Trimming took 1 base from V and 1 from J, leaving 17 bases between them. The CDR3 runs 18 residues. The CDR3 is CASSLSLGGAGNTGELFF. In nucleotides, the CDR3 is TGCGCCAGCAGCTTGTCTTTGGGCGGAGCCGGGAACACCGGGGAGCTGTTTTTT.

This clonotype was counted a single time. The CDR3 is CASSLFSTTGSGGVAKNIQYF. CDR3 DNA sequence: TGTGCCAGCAGCTTATTTTCTACAACTGGGTCGGGAGGAGTAGCCAAAAACATTCAGTACTTC. The V call is TRBV7-9, the J call TRBJ2-4; 7 bases agree with TRBD2. Germline loops: CDR1 SEHNR, CDR2 FQNEAQ (reference sequence). The CDR3 has 21 residues. The trim removed 2 bases at V and 0 bases at J, leaving 19 bases unmatched. The complete variable domain, with remaining parts taken from reference TRBV7-9 and TRBJ2-4, reads DTGVSQNPRHKITKRGQNVTFRCDPISEHNRLYWYRQTLGQGPEFLTYFQNEAQLEKSRLLSDRFSAERPKGSFSTLEIQRTEQGDSAMYLCASSLFSTTGSGGVAKNIQYFGAGTRLSVL.

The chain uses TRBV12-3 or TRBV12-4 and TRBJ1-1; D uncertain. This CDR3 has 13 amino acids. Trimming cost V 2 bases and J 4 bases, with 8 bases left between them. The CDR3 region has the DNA TGTGCCAGCAGTTTAACGGCGGGCACTGAAGCTTTCTTT. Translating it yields CASSLTAGTEAFF.

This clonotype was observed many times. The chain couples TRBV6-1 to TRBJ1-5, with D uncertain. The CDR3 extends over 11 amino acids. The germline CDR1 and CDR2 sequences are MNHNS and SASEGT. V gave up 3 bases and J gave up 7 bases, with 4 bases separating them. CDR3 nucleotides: TGTGCCAGCAGTGAGGGACAGCCCCAGCATTTT. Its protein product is CASSEGQPQHF.

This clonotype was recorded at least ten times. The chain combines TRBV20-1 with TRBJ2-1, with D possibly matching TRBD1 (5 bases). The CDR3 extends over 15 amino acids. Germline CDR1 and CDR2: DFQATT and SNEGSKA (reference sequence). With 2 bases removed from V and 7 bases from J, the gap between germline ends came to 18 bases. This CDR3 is CSARPRGHLENEQFF. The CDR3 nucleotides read TGCAGTGCTAGACCCCGAGGACACCTAGAAAATGAGCAGTTCTTC.

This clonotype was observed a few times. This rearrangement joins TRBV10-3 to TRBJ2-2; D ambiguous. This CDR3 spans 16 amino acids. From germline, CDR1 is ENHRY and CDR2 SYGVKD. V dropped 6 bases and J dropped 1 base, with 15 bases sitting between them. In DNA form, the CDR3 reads TGTGCCATCAGAGCCCTCGCGGAGCTGAACACCGGGGAGCTGTTTTTT. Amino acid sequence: CAIRALAELNTGELFF.

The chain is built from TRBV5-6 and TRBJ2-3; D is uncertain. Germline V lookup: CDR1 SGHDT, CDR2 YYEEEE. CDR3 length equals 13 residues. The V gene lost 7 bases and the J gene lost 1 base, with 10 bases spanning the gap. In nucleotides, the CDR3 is TGTGCCAGCTTAAGTTACCGCACAGATACGCAGTATTTT. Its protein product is CASLSYRTDTQYF.

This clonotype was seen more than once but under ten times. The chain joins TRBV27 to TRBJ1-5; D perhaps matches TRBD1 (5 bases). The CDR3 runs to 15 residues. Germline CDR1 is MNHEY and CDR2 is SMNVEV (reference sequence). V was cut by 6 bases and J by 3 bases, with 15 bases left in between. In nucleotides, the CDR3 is TGTGCCAGCAGCCCCATGGCAGGGCCCAATCAGCCCCAGCATTTT. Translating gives CASSPMAGPNQPQHF.

CDR3 DNA: TGTGCCAGCACCATTAGCGAATCGAATGAGCAGTTCTTC. Its protein is CASTISESNEQFF. The V and J genes are TRBV7-9 and TRBJ2-1; D is possibly TRBD2 (5 bases). This CDR3 is 13 amino acids long. V lost 7 bases and J 7 bases, leaving 14 bases between the germline ends. The germline V gene encodes CDR1 SEHNR and CDR2 FQNEAQ (reference sequence). Looking up the rest from reference TRBV7-9 and TRBJ2-1 gives the full variable domain: DTGVSQNPRHKITKRGQNVTFRCDPISEHNRLYWYRQTLGQGPEFLTYFQNEAQLEKSRLLSDRFSAERPKGSFSTLEIQRTEQGDSAMYLCASTISESNEQFFGPGTRLTVL.

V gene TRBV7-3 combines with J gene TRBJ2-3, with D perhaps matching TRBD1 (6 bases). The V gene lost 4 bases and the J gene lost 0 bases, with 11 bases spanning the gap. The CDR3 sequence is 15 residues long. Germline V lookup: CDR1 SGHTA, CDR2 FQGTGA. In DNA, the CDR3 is TGTGCCAGCAGCTCCCCGACAGGTAGCACAGATACGCAGTATTTT. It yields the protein CASSSPTGSTDTQYF.

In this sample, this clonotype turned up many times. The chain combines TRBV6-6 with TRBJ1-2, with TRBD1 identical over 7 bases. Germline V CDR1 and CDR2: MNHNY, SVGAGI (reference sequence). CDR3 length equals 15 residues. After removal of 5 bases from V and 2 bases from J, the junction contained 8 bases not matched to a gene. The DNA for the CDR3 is TGTGCCAGCAGTCAAACAGGGGCCCTAAACTATGGCTACACCTTC. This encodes CASSQTGALNYGYTF.

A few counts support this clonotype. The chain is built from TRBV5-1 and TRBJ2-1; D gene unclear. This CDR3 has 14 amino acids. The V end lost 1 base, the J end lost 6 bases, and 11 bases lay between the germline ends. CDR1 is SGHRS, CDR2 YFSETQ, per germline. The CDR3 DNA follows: TGCGCCAGCAGCTTGTTTTTTGCTTCCAATGAGCAGTTCTTC. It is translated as CASSLFFASNEQFF.